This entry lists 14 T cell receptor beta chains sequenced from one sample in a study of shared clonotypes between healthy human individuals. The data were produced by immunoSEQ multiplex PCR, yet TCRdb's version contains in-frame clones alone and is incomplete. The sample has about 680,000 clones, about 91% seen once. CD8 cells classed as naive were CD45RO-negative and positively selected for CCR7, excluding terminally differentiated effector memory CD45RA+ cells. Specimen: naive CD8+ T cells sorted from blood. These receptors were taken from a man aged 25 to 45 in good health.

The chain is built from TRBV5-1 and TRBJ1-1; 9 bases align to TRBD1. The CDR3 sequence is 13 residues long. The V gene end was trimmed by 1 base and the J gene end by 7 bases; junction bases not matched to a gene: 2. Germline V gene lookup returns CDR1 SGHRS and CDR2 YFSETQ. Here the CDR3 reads CASSLRDRVEAFF. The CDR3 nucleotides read TGCGCCAGCAGCTTGAGGGACAGGGTTGAAGCTTTCTTT.

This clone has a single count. CDR3 protein: CASSPGTQDGVNWDEQYF. DNA for the CDR3: TGCGCCAGCAGCCCCGGCACCCAGGACGGAGTAAACTGGGACGAGCAGTACTTC. This chain uses TRBV5-1 with TRBJ2-7; no clear D. Trimming removed 4 bases from V and 5 bases from J, with 28 bases in between. Looked up from germline, CDR1 is SGHRS and CDR2 is YFSETQ. This CDR3 contains 18 residues.

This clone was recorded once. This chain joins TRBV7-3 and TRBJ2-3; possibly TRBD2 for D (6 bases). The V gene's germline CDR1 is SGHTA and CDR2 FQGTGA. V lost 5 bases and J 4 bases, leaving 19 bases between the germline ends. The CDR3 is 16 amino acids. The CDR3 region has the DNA TGTGCCAGCAGCCCACTTGGAGGGGCCGGGCCAGATACGCAGTATTTT. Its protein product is CASSPLGGAGPDTQYF. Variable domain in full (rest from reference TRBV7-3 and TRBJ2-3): GAGVSQTPSNKVTEKGKYVELRCDPISGHTALYWYRQSLGQGPEFLIYFQGTGAADDSGLPNDRFFAVRPEGSVSTLKIQRTERGDSAVYLCASSPLGGAGPDTQYFGPGTRLTVL.

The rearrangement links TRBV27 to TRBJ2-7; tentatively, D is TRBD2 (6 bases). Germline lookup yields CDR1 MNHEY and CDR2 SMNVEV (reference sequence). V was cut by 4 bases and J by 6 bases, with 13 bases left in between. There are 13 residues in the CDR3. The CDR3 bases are TGTGCCAGCAGTTCCTTTATGGGGGGCGAGCAGTACTTC. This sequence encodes CASSSFMGGEQYF.

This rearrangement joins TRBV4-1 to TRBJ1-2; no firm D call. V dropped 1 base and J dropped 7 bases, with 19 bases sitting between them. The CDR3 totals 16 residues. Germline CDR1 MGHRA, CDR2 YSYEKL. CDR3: CASSQAVAFRAAGYTF. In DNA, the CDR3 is TGCGCCAGCAGCCAAGCTGTGGCCTTTAGGGCTGCTGGCTACACCTTC.

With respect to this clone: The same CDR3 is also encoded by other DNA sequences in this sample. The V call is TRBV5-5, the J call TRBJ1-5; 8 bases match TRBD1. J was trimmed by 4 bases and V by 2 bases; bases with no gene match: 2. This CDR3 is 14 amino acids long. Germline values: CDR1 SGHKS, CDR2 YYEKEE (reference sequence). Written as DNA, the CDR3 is TGTGCCAGCAGCTTAGGGACAGGTAATCAGCCCCAGCATTTT. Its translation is CASSLGTGNQPQHF.

The CDR3 protein is CASSLRPEGVVTDTQYF. The DNA of the CDR3 is TGTGCCAGCAGCTTACGCCCGGAGGGGGTTGTCACAGATACGCAGTATTTT. This sequence joins TRBV7-9 and TRBJ2-3, with D possibly called TRBD1 or TRBD2 (6 bases each). Trimming cost V 2 bases and J 2 bases, with 17 bases left between them. CDR1 and CDR2 from the germline V gene are SEHNR and FQNEAQ (reference sequence). The CDR3 has 17 amino acids.

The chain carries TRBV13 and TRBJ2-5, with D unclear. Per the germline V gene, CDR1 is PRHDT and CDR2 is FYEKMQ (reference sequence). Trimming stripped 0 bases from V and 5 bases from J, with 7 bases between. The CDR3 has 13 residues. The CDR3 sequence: CASSLGLSETQYF. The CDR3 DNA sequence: TGTGCCAGCAGCTTAGGCTTGAGTGAGACCCAGTACTTC.

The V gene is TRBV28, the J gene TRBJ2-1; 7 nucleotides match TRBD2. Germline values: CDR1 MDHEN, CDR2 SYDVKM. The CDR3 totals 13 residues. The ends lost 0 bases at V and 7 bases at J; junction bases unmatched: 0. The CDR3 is CASSLWRENEQFF. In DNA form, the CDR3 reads TGTGCCAGCAGTTTATGGCGGGAGAATGAGCAGTTCTTC.

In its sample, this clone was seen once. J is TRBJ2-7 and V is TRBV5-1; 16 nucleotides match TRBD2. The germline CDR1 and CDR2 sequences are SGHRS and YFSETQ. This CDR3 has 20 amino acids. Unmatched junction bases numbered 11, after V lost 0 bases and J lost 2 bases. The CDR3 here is CASSLAIQGLAGGPPYEQYF. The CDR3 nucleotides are TGCGCCAGCAGCTTGGCCATCCAGGGACTAGCGGGAGGGCCCCCCTACGAGCAGTACTTC.

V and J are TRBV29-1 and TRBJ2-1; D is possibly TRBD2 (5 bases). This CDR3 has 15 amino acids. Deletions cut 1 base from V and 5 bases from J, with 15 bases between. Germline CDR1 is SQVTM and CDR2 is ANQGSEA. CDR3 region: CSVEAPGRNHNEQFF. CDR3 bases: TGCAGCGTTGAAGCCCCGGGGAGAAACCACAATGAGCAGTTCTTC.

CDR3 protein: CASSLDGRNTGELFF. Written as DNA, the CDR3 is TGTGCCAGCAGCTTAGACGGGAGGAACACCGGGGAGCTGTTTTTT. The chain uses TRBV6-5 and TRBJ2-2, with D perhaps matching TRBD2 (6 bases). Trimming cost V 6 bases and J 1 base, with 12 bases left between them. This CDR3 comprises 15 residues. Germline CDR1 and CDR2: MNHEY and SVGAGI.

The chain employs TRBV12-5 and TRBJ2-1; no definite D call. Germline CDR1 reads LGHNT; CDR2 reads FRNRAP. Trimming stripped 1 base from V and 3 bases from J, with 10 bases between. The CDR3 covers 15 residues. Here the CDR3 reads CASGLGQANYNEQFF. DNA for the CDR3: TGTGCTAGTGGTTTGGGGCAGGCTAACTACAATGAGCAGTTCTTC.

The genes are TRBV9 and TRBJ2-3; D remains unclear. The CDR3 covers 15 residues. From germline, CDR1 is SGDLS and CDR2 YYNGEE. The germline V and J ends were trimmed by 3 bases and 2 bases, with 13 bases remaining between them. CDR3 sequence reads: CASSAKTQATDTQYF. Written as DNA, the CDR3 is TGTGCCAGCAGCGCGAAGACCCAAGCCACAGATACGCAGTATTTT.